Shown below are 2 T cell receptor beta chains from a single sample sequenced in a study of CD8 T cells in ankylosing spondylitis. Study-wide results and limits: Blood of patients with ankylosing spondylitis appeared to be characterized by a TCR beta motif of several highly homologous variants.

MiXCR was run by TCRdb on the 5' RACE reads, yielding one entry per CDR3 protein. The sample holds 500,000 or so distinct CDR3 sequences, 5.3% seen once. These TCRs' antigens remain unknown. The sample was blood, either unsorted or a sorted T cell fraction (not recorded which). The source of these receptors is a male donor with ankylosing spondylitis.

The sample holds many counts of this clonotype. This rearrangement joins TRBV4-2 to TRBJ2-3, with D perhaps TRBD1 or TRBD2 (5 bases each). CDR1 LGHNA and CDR2 YNFKEQ come from the germline V gene. The CDR3 sequence is 17 residues long. V was cut by 3 bases and J by 2 bases, with 18 bases left in between. This CDR3 reads CASSHGPGRTLTDTQYF. The DNA for the CDR3 is TGTGCCAGCAGCCATGGACCGGGACGTACCCTCACAGATACGCAGTATTTT.

This clonotype was recorded at least ten times. The rearrangement uses TRBV28 and TRBJ1-5, with D possibly matching TRBD1 (5 bases). CDR3 size: 17 residues. Trimming shortened V by 5 bases and J by 0 bases, and 17 bases separated the two germline ends. From germline, CDR1 is MDHEN and CDR2 SYDVKM. The CDR3 region is CASSPLVWGTSNQPQHF. DNA of the CDR3: TGTGCCAGCAGTCCCCTCGTTTGGGGGACTAGCAATCAGCCCCAGCATTTT.